One sample yielded the 17 T cell receptor beta chains listed below, sequenced in a study of control samples from healthy donors and cancer patients. Method: immunoSEQ multiplex PCR; TCRdb's copy keeps in-frame clones and lacks some. The sample records some 66,000 clones, approximately 85% being singletons. Source material: blood. These receptor sequences come from a man aged 35 to 55 in good health.

By its share, this clone is medium-sized. CDR3 sequence: CASNQDRGNGYTF. In nucleotides, the CDR3 is TGTGCCAGCAATCAGGACAGGGGCAATGGCTACACCTTC. The V gene is TRBV12-3 or TRBV12-4, the J gene TRBJ1-2; 9 nucleotides agree with TRBD1. Trimming removed 7 bases from V and 6 bases from J; junction bases left unmatched: 6. This CDR3 is 13 amino acids long.

The chain couples TRBV18 to TRBJ1-2; D possibly corresponds to TRBD1 (5 bases). CDR3 length: 15 residues. Germline CDR1 and CDR2: KGHSH and LQKENI. Trimming pared 5 bases from V and 5 bases from J, leaving 18 bases between. The CDR3 nucleotides are TGTGCCAGCTCATCTAATCCGGGACCGTTGTATGGCTACACCTTC. It translates to CASSSNPGPLYGYTF. The whole variable domain, filled in from reference TRBV18 and TRBJ1-2, reads NAGVMQNPRHLVRRRGQEARLRCSPMKGHSHVYWYRQLPEEGLKFMVYLQKENIIDESGMPKERFSAEFPKEGPSILRIQQVVRGDSAAYFCASSSNPGPLYGYTFGSGTRLTVV.

V is TRBV6-1 and J is TRBJ2-2, with 8 bases matching TRBD1. CDR3 length: 17 amino acids. Germline V gene sequence: CDR1 MNHNS, CDR2 SASEGT. The J segment lost 2 bases and the V segment lost 4 bases, leaving 9 bases of the junction unmatched. CDR3 coding DNA: TGTGCCAGCAGTGCAGGAAGGGACAGGAGAAACACCGGGGAGCTGTTTTTT. Protein sequence: CASSAGRDRRNTGELFF.

The chain couples TRBV7-9 to TRBJ2-7; 8 nucleotides agree with TRBD1. The CDR3 has 15 amino acids. With V trimmed by 5 bases and J by 0 bases, 6 bases remained unmatched. Germline V lookup: CDR1 SEHNR, CDR2 FQNEAQ (reference sequence). This CDR3 reads CASSPRQGSSYEQYF. The CDR3 coding sequence is TGTGCCAGCAGCCCAAGACAGGGGAGCTCCTACGAGCAGTACTTC.

The chain couples TRBV30 to TRBJ1-6; D ambiguous. Trimming took 2 bases from V and 9 from J, leaving 8 bases between them. The CDR3 is 12 amino acids. CDR1 and CDR2 from the germline V gene are GTSNPN and SVGIG (reference sequence). The CDR3, as DNA: TGTGCCTGGAGTTACGGGGTTTCACCCCTCCACTTT. Its translation is CAWSYGVSPLHF.

In DNA, the CDR3 is TGTGCCAGCAGTCCCCTACAGGGAAACAGTGGCTACACCTTC. Residues: CASSPLQGNSGYTF. The V and J genes are TRBV27 and TRBJ1-2; tentatively, D is TRBD1 (6 bases). V was pared by 5 bases and J by 7 bases, with 17 bases between. Germline V lookup: CDR1 MNHEY, CDR2 SMNVEV (reference sequence). The CDR3 totals 14 residues.

This clone was picked up one time. The J gene is TRBJ2-7, the V gene TRBV6-5; D gene unclear. V dropped 0 bases and J dropped 2 bases, with 5 bases sitting between them. The CDR3 sequence is 13 residues long. Germline V gene lookup returns CDR1 MNHEY and CDR2 SVGAGI. The CDR3 protein is CASSYSNTYEQYF. As DNA, the CDR3 is TGTGCCAGCAGTTACTCGAACACCTACGAGCAGTACTTC.

The J gene is TRBJ2-3, the V gene TRBV6-6; TRBD2 matches at 15 bases. CDR1 and CDR2 from the germline V gene are MNHNY and SVGAGI (reference sequence). The CDR3 extends over 19 amino acids. V lost 5 bases and J lost 6; bases outside the gene matches: 15. DNA of the CDR3: TGTGCCAGCAGTCTTAAGGGACTAGCGGGAGGCACACGAGCGGATACGCAGTATTTT. Translation gives CASSLKGLAGGTRADTQYF.

The CDR3 DNA follows: TGCGCCAGCGGAGAGACAGGGATCCACGAGCAGTACTTC. This translates into CASGETGIHEQYF. The chain uses TRBV10-2 and TRBJ2-7; 7 bases are a match to TRBD1. The CDR3 runs 13 residues. Germline trimming cut 8 bases from V and 5 bases from J; bases unmatched to any gene: 9. The germline V gene encodes CDR1 WSHSY and CDR2 SAAADI.

This clone was found once. The rearrangement links TRBV7-8 to TRBJ2-5, with D perhaps matching TRBD1 (5 bases). CDR1 is SGHVS and CDR2 is FQNEAQ in the germline V gene. The V and J ends lost 5 bases and 7 bases respectively, with 23 bases between them. The CDR3 is made up of 16 amino acids. The CDR3 sequence is CASSTITGPTPRTQYF. The CDR3 DNA is TGTGCCAGCAGCACAATAACAGGACCTACCCCTAGGACCCAGTACTTC.

This clone is a singleton in its sample. The V call is TRBV5-6, the J call TRBJ1-1; D uncertain. The CDR3 totals 13 residues. Germline assignment: CDR1 SGHDT and CDR2 YYEEEE. Trimming cost V 6 bases and J 7 bases, with 16 bases left between them. The CDR3 DNA reads TGTGCCAGCACCCGTCACCGGGGTGATGAAGCTTTCTTT. Its protein is CASTRHRGDEAFF.

J is TRBJ1-6 and V is TRBV7-2, with 8 bases fitting TRBD1. CDR1 is SGHTA, CDR2 FQGNSA, per germline. The V segment lost 4 bases and the J segment 10 bases; nucleotides outside the gene matches: 9. There are 15 residues in the CDR3. CDR3 in DNA: TGTGCCAGCAGCTCTAGAGGACAGGGAGGCTCACCCCTCCACTTT. It yields the protein CASSSRGQGGSPLHF.

The chain uses TRBV29-1 and TRBJ1-1; D perhaps matches TRBD1 (5 bases). The CDR3 loop spans 13 amino acids. The germline V gene encodes CDR1 SQVTM and CDR2 ANQGSEA. Trimming removed 5 bases from V and 6 bases from J, with 16 bases in between. The CDR3 here is CSVRTTGGSEAFF. The CDR3, as DNA: TGCAGCGTTAGGACCACAGGTGGGTCTGAAGCTTTCTTT.

This chain connects TRBV4-1 to TRBJ1-1; no reliable D call. CDR3 size: 14 residues. Germline V gives CDR1 MGHRA, CDR2 YSYEKL. V lost 0 bases, J lost 8 bases, and 13 bases lay in between. The CDR3: CASSQDPGGREAFF. The CDR3, as DNA: TGCGCCAGCAGCCAAGATCCCGGCGGACGCGAAGCTTTCTTT.

The chain is built from TRBV5-1 and TRBJ1-4; a weak D match, TRBD1 (6 bases). CDR1 and CDR2 (germline): SGHRS, YFSETQ. The CDR3 is 16 residues long. The germline V and J ends were trimmed by 3 bases and 7 bases, with 19 bases remaining between them. The CDR3 DNA sequence: TGCGCCAGCAGCTGGACCCCTGGGGGGGCGGGTGAAAAACTGTTTTTT. Translated: CASSWTPGGAGEKLFF.

This clone was detected only once. The genes are TRBV5-6 and TRBJ1-2; D perhaps matches TRBD1 (5 bases). CDR3 length: 14 amino acids. V lost 0 bases, J lost 1 base, and 7 bases lay in between. Germline CDR1 is SGHDT and CDR2 is YYEEEE. The CDR3 bases are TGTGCCAGCAGCTTGGGACAGCTTAACTATGGCTACACCTTC. It translates to CASSLGQLNYGYTF.

The genes are TRBV28 and TRBJ2-2; D perhaps matches TRBD2 (6 bases). The germline V gene has CDR1 MDHEN and CDR2 SYDVKM. The V end was cut by 2 bases, the J end by 4 bases, with 11 bases between. The CDR3 loop spans 15 amino acids. The CDR3 here is CASSLPGTFTGELFF. CDR3 coding DNA: TGTGCCAGCAGTTTACCCGGGACTTTCACCGGGGAGCTGTTTTTT. Drawing the rest from reference TRBV28 and TRBJ2-2, the complete variable domain is DVKVTQSSRYLVKRTGEKVFLECVQDMDHENMFWYRQDPGLGLRLIYFSYDVKMKEKGDIPEGYSVSREKKERFSLILESASTNQTSMYLCASSLPGTFTGELFFGEGSRLTVL.